This T cell receptor beta chain was sequenced in a study of post-analysis software for immune sequencing data. As for the study in general: Secondary progressive, relapsing-remitting and progressive-relapsing multiple sclerosis were among the included disease courses.

In the case of this clonotype: As yet, its antigen is unknown.

General study findings and limits: There was significantly lower normalized Chao1 diversity in multiple sclerosis patients than in controls.

Every TCR beta cDNA library bore unique molecular identifiers. TCRdb re-called the PCR reads with MiXCR, one entry per CDR3 protein. The table includes roughly 730,000 distinct CDR3 sequences, less than 35% detected once. The sequence was obtained from a girl between 10 and 17 years old with multiple sclerosis. The sequenced sample consisted of blood.

The CDR3 here is CASSSEAGGPTDTQYF. CDR3 in DNA: TGTGCCAGCAGCTCCGAAGCGGGAGGGCCCACAGATACGCAGTATTTT. The chain combines TRBV7-2 with TRBJ2-3; 10 bases map to TRBD2. Losses at the gene ends were 4 bases for V and 2 bases for J; bases not matched to a gene: 6. Germline CDR1 SGHTA, CDR2 FQGNSA. CDR3 length equals 16 residues.